The 25 T cell receptor beta chains listed next were all sequenced from one sample in a study of shared clonotypes between healthy human individuals. Assay: immunoSEQ multiplex PCR; the TCRdb copy retains only in-frame clones and omits some. The sample consists of 2.5 million or so clones, around nine tenths of them appearing once. Sequencing was done on a sample of naive CD4+ T cells sorted from blood. Documented subset: CD45RA+ positively selected. Receptors were obtained from a man aged 18 to 30 in good health.

The chain couples TRBV6-5 to TRBJ2-5, with D hard to call. The CDR3 loop spans 13 amino acids. Trimming removed 6 bases from V and 5 bases from J, with 13 bases in between. Germline CDR1 MNHEY, CDR2 SVGAGI. CDR3 sequence reads: CASSRWGTETQYF. The CDR3, as DNA: TGTGCCAGCAGCCGCTGGGGTACTGAGACCCAGTACTTC.

V usage is TRBV27 and J usage is TRBJ1-3; D unclear. The CDR3 covers 18 residues. Germline assignment: CDR1 MNHEY and CDR2 SMNVEV (reference sequence). Trimming stripped 7 bases from V and 3 bases from J, with 25 bases between. The CDR3 loop reads CASNGSGNQRSRGNTIYF. DNA for the CDR3: TGTGCCAGCAACGGAAGCGGTAATCAGAGGAGCCGTGGAAACACCATATATTTT.

The chain carries TRBV19 and TRBJ1-5; the D gene is possibly TRBD1 (6 bases). This CDR3 contains 15 residues. Trimming removed 3 bases at V and 4 bases at J, with 13 bases between. Germline values: CDR1 LNHDA, CDR2 SQIVND (reference sequence). The CDR3 DNA follows: TGTGCCAGTAGTATGGATAGGGGGGATAATCAGCCCCAGCATTTT. Translation: CASSMDRGDNQPQHF.

In the case of this clone: The sample contains more than one DNA sequence encoding this CDR3. The chain joins TRBV18 to TRBJ1-3, with 9 bases fitting TRBD1. CDR3 length: 15 residues. Looked up from germline, CDR1 is KGHSH and CDR2 is LQKENI. Trimming at V came to 0 bases and at J to 4 bases, leaving 1 base not matched to a gene. DNA of the CDR3: TGTGCCAGCTCACCACCGGGACAGGGAGGAAACACCATATATTTT. It encodes CASSPPGQGGNTIYF.

V is TRBV29-1 and J is TRBJ2-1; TRBD2 matches 12 bases. Trimming took 6 bases from V and 8 from J; bases not matched to a gene: 5. CDR1 is SQVTM and CDR2 is ANQGSEA in the germline V gene. The length of the CDR3 is 13 residues. CDR3 amino acids: CSVWLAGGHEQFF. CDR3 nucleotides: TGCAGCGTATGGCTAGCGGGAGGGCATGAGCAGTTCTTC.

The J gene is TRBJ2-2, the V gene TRBV7-2; D uncertain. V dropped 5 bases and J dropped 0 bases, with 13 bases sitting between them. This CDR3 is built from 16 residues. Germline CDR1 SGHTA, CDR2 FQGNSA. This chain's CDR3 is CASSPGVGANTGELFF. Written as DNA, the CDR3 is TGTGCCAGCAGCCCCGGTGTGGGCGCGAACACCGGGGAGCTGTTTTTT.

The chain recombines TRBV7-9 with TRBJ2-5; 12 bases map to TRBD1. The CDR3 loop spans 17 amino acids. The junction had 12 bases not matched to a gene; V was cut back by 5 bases and J by 5 bases. The germline CDR1 and CDR2 sequences are SEHNR and FQNEAQ (reference sequence). This CDR3 reads CASSPYPGQGAWETQYF. CDR3 in DNA: TGTGCCAGCAGCCCCTACCCGGGACAGGGGGCTTGGGAGACCCAGTACTTC.

The chain employs TRBV19 and TRBJ1-1; 7 positions agree with TRBD1. This CDR3 spans 13 amino acids. J was trimmed by 6 bases and V by 5 bases; bases with no gene match: 6. Germline V gene lookup returns CDR1 LNHDA and CDR2 SQIVND (reference sequence). In DNA, the CDR3 is TGTGCCAGTAGTGCCCAAGACAGGGCTGAAGCTTTCTTT. Translation: CASSAQDRAEAFF. Full variable domain (remainder filled in from reference TRBV19 and TRBJ1-1): DGGITQSPKYLFRKEGQNVTLSCEQNLNHDAMYWYRQDPGQGLRLIYYSQIVNDFQKGDIAEGYSVSREKKESFPLTVTSAQKNPTAFYLCASSAQDRAEAFFGQGTRLTVV.

The J gene is TRBJ1-3, the V gene TRBV2; perhaps TRBD1 as D (6 bases). V gave up 8 bases and J gave up 1 base, with 15 bases separating them. Germline loops: CDR1 SNHLY, CDR2 FYNNEI. The CDR3 runs 15 residues. Written as DNA, the CDR3 is TGTGCCAGCTCGGACGAAGGGGGGTCTGGAAACACCATATATTTT. This sequence encodes CASSDEGGSGNTIYF. The full variable domain, completed using reference TRBV2 and TRBJ1-3, is EPEVTQTPSHQVTQMGQEVILRCVPISNHLYFYWYRQILGQKVEFLVSFYNNEISEKSEIFDDQFSVERPDGSNFTLKIRSTKLEDSAMYFCASSDEGGSGNTIYFGEGSWLTVV.

This chain links TRBV12-5 with TRBJ1-6; the D gene is possibly TRBD1 (6 bases). Germline V gene data show CDR1 as LGHNT and CDR2 as FRNRAP. This CDR3 has 15 residues. V lost 4 bases and J lost 5, with 12 bases in between. CDR3 sequence reads: CASGSGGTNNSPLHF. CDR3 DNA: TGTGCTAGTGGTTCCGGGGGCACTAATAATTCACCCCTCCACTTT.

This chain uses TRBV6-1 with TRBJ2-3; D call uncertain. The V gene lost 2 bases and the J gene lost 8 bases, with 11 bases spanning the gap. There are 13 residues in the CDR3. Germline V gives CDR1 MNHNS, CDR2 SASEGT. This chain's CDR3 is CASSESVLGTQYF. In DNA form, the CDR3 reads TGTGCCAGCAGTGAAAGCGTTCTGGGTACGCAGTATTTT.

This chain joins TRBV15 and TRBJ1-4; TRBD1 agrees at 7 bases. The CDR3 consists of 16 residues. CDR1 LNHNV and CDR2 YYDKDF come from the germline V gene (reference sequence). J gave up 0 bases and V 5 bases, and 6 bases lay outside the gene matches. CDR3 region: CATSWAGTATNEKLFF. CDR3 in DNA: TGTGCCACCAGCTGGGCTGGGACAGCAACTAATGAAAAACTGTTTTTT.

The chain links TRBV19 to TRBJ2-5, with D perhaps TRBD1 (6 bases). Trimming shortened V by 3 bases and J by 1 base, and 18 bases separated the two germline ends. Germline loops: CDR1 LNHDA, CDR2 SQIVND (reference sequence). CDR3 length: 17 residues. Here the CDR3 DNA reads TGTGCCAGTAGTATGAATCCGCGTTCCAGGGGCCAAGAGACCCAGTACTTC. The encoded protein is CASSMNPRSRGQETQYF. Combining the CDR3 with reference TRBV19 and TRBJ2-5 gives the whole variable domain DGGITQSPKYLFRKEGQNVTLSCEQNLNHDAMYWYRQDPGQGLRLIYYSQIVNDFQKGDIAEGYSVSREKKESFPLTVTSAQKNPTAFYLCASSMNPRSRGQETQYFGPGTRLLVL.

The J gene is TRBJ1-2, the V gene TRBV15, with D possibly being TRBD1 (5 bases). With 7 bases removed from V and 0 bases from J, the gap between germline ends came to 15 bases. Germline V gene sequence: CDR1 LNHNV, CDR2 YYDKDF (reference sequence). The CDR3 extends over 15 amino acids. This CDR3 is CATNADPRANYGYTF. As DNA, the CDR3 is TGTGCCACCAATGCCGACCCCAGGGCTAACTATGGCTACACCTTC.

This rearrangement joins TRBV5-1 to TRBJ2-7; D call uncertain. The V end was cut by 1 base, the J end by 3 bases, with 14 bases between. CDR1 is SGHRS, CDR2 YFSETQ, per germline. This CDR3 has 15 residues. CDR3: CASSLSGNAYYEQYF. CDR3 in DNA: TGCGCCAGCAGCTTGTCGGGTAACGCGTACTACGAGCAGTACTTC. Combining the CDR3 with reference TRBV5-1 and TRBJ2-7 gives the whole variable domain KAGVTQTPRYLIKTRGQQVTLSCSPISGHRSVSWYQQTPGQGLQFLFEYFSETQRNKGNFPGRFSGRQFSNSRSEMNVSTLELGDSALYLCASSLSGNAYYEQYFGPGTRLTVT.

The genes are TRBV28 and TRBJ2-1; TRBD2 agrees at 9 bases. This CDR3 has 15 amino acids. Germline V gene sequence: CDR1 MDHEN, CDR2 SYDVKM. V lost 5 bases and J lost 0; bases outside the gene matches: 2. CDR3 sequence: CASSLAGPSYNEQFF. For the CDR3, the DNA is TGTGCCAGCAGTCTAGCGGGGCCCTCCTACAATGAGCAGTTCTTC. Filled out from reference TRBV28 and TRBJ2-1, the complete variable domain reads DVKVTQSSRYLVKRTGEKVFLECVQDMDHENMFWYRQDPGLGLRLIYFSYDVKMKEKGDIPEGYSVSREKKERFSLILESASTNQTSMYLCASSLAGPSYNEQFFGPGTRLTVL.

Comments on this clone: The junction and the germline gene differ at one end; a read error may be behind it. Other DNA variants within this sample encode the same CDR3. This chain joins TRBV7-8 and TRBJ1-2; 8 bases map to TRBD1. This CDR3 comprises 14 residues. CDR1 is SGHVS and CDR2 is FQNEAQ in the germline V gene. The CDR3 sequence: CASSFPGQGKGYTF. The CDR3 region has the DNA TGTGCTAGCAGCTTCCCTGGACAGGGAAAAGGCTACACCTTC.

This rearrangement joins TRBV9 to TRBJ2-7; D call uncertain. CDR1 is SGDLS, CDR2 YYNGEE, per germline. The V end lost 0 bases, the J end lost 0 bases, and 10 bases lay between the germline ends. The CDR3 runs to 15 residues. CDR3: CASSVAYLGSYEQYF. The CDR3, as DNA: TGTGCCAGCAGCGTAGCTTATCTCGGCTCCTACGAGCAGTACTTC.

V is TRBV7-2 and J is TRBJ1-2; D gene uncertain. V lost 1 base, J lost 4 bases, and 4 bases lay in between. Germline V gene sequence: CDR1 SGHTA, CDR2 FQGNSA. The CDR3 has 12 amino acids. The chain's CDR3 is CASSLDFYGYTF. The CDR3 DNA reads TGTGCCAGCAGCTTAGATTTCTATGGCTACACCTTC.

Concerning this clone itself: The same CDR3 can be traced to other DNA sequences in this sample. The chain combines TRBV7-9 with TRBJ2-7; no definite D call. This CDR3 spans 12 amino acids. Trimming cost V 2 bases and J 4 bases, with 6 bases left between them. Germline V lookup: CDR1 SEHNR, CDR2 FQNEAQ (reference sequence). CDR3 nucleotides: TGTGCCAGCAGCTTATCTGGGTACGAGCAGTACTTC. As protein: CASSLSGYEQYF.

For this clone: Other DNA sequences within the sample encode an identical CDR3. V gene TRBV28 combines with J gene TRBJ1-2, with 10 bases lining up with TRBD1. In germline, CDR1 is MDHEN, CDR2 SYDVKM. The CDR3 consists of 13 residues. Trimming at V came to 4 bases and at J to 4 bases, leaving 0 bases not matched to a gene. The CDR3 sequence is CASSWTGGYGYTF. CDR3 DNA sequence: TGTGCCAGCAGTTGGACAGGGGGCTATGGCTACACCTTC.

There are a few counts of this clone. The chain is built from TRBV19 and TRBJ2-7; D uncertain. Trimming stripped 8 bases from V and 1 base from J, with 12 bases between. This CDR3 contains 13 residues. The germline CDR1 and CDR2 sequences are LNHDA and SQIVND (reference sequence). This chain's CDR3 is CASAPLGSYEQYF. The CDR3 region has the DNA TGTGCCAGTGCACCCCTGGGGTCCTACGAGCAGTACTTC.

The CDR3 DNA reads as TGTGCCAGTAGTAACCGACTAGCCCGGGGGAGCGACGAGCAGTACTTC. Amino acid sequence: CASSNRLARGSDEQYF. The chain has TRBV19 and TRBJ2-7; 7 bases align to TRBD2. CDR1 and CDR2 (germline): LNHDA, SQIVND (reference sequence). V gave up 4 bases and J gave up 5 bases; unmatched junction bases: 14. The length of the CDR3 is 16 residues.

The V and J genes are TRBV9 and TRBJ1-6; D remains unclear. CDR1 SGDLS and CDR2 YYNGEE come from the germline V gene. Between the trimmed V and J ends, which lost 3 bases and 9 bases, there was a span of 13 bases. CDR3 size: 14 residues. The DNA for the CDR3 is TGTGCCAGCAGCGGTATCCCTCCGGGTTCACCCCTCCACTTT. Protein sequence: CASSGIPPGSPLHF.

The chain carries TRBV7-2 and TRBJ1-2; TRBD1 matches 8 bases. With 3 bases clipped from V and 6 bases from J, the junction kept 6 bases outside the gene matches. This CDR3 has 14 residues. CDR1 and CDR2 from the germline V gene are SGHTA and FQGNSA. The CDR3: CASSFSLTGDGYTF. CDR3 nucleotides: TGTGCCAGCAGCTTCTCATTGACAGGGGATGGCTACACCTTC.